This T cell receptor beta chain was retrieved from a study of beta chain features in type 1 diabetes. Across the study: No patient-donor differences in age, gender, total cells or subset yield.

Expressed TCRB transcripts were sequenced because the isolated RNA had all been reverse transcribed beforehand. About 3.6 million reads per sample on average were obtained from naive, central memory and regulatory T cell samples. Profiling relied on immunoSEQ multiplex PCR, and the TCRdb table lists in-frame clones only, not all of them. This sample has about 900,000 clones, with under 20% found just once. The sample holds a few counts of this clone. Its cognate antigen is unknown. Study conclusions and caveats: Researchers reported that naive, central memory and Treg TCRB repertoires appeared more similar in patients than in healthy donors.

It was via CD45RO/CCR7/CD25/CD127/CD95/CD27 that CD4+ naive, central memory, regulatory and stem cell-like memory cells were sorted. The V and J ends lost 1 base and 2 bases respectively, with 9 bases between them. Germline loops: CDR1 MGHDK, CDR2 SYGVNS. CDR3 length equals 14 residues. The TCR was taken from a woman under 30 in good health. The chain employs TRBV25-1 and TRBJ2-7; the D gene is possibly TRBD1 (6 bases). The sequencing input was naive CD4+ T cells from blood. The CDR3 DNA follows: TGTGCCAGCAGTGAATTATGGGGGCCCTACGAGCAGTACTTC. It codes for CASSELWGPYEQYF.